These 23 T cell receptor beta chains came from one sample sequenced in a study of cytomegalovirus exposure and HLA in healthy donors. Primers for the PCR totalled 60 Vbeta and 13 Jbeta. Repertoires were generated with immunoSEQ multiplex PCR, while TCRdb's copy carries only in-frame clones and drops some. This sample carries nearly 300,000 clones, 70% to 90% of them seen once, and the ten largest clones take 4%. The sample taken for sequencing was PBMCs. These receptors were collected from a man aged 35-49 years in good health and CMV-seropositive.

This clone was detected once. This chain uses TRBV6-6 with TRBJ2-5; 7 positions match TRBD1. The DNA end is more similar to TRBJ2-7, so the J call may be wrong. The germline V gene encodes CDR1 MNHNY and CDR2 SVGAGI (reference sequence). This CDR3 contains 14 residues. The CDR3 loop reads CASSRDRTYYEQYF. CDR3 coding DNA: TGTGCCAGCAGTCGGGACAGAACCTACTACGAGCAGTACTTC.

This clone appeared once. The DNA of the CDR3 is TGTGCCAGCACCCCGATAGCGGGAGCCGTCGAGCAGTACTTC. It specifies CASTPIAGAVEQYF. The chain links TRBV5-6 to TRBJ2-7; TRBD2 matches 9 bases. J gave up 6 bases and V 6 bases, and 10 bases lay outside the gene matches. Germline CDR1 SGHDT, CDR2 YYEEEE. This CDR3 region has 14 residues.

In its sample, this clone was seen once. The chain combines TRBV28 with TRBJ2-3; 16 nucleotides align to TRBD2. The V and J ends lost 6 bases and 2 bases, in that order; junction bases with no gene match: 5. The germline V gene encodes CDR1 MDHEN and CDR2 SYDVKM. The CDR3 consists of 17 residues. The CDR3 sequence: CASRGLAGGGVTDTQYF. CDR3 nucleotides: TGTGCCAGCAGGGGACTAGCGGGAGGGGGAGTCACAGATACGCAGTATTTT.

The chain employs TRBV19 and TRBJ1-1; 7 bases agree with TRBD1. The CDR3 has 14 residues. Unmatched junction bases numbered 4, after V lost 6 bases and J lost 0 bases. Germline V gene lookup returns CDR1 LNHDA and CDR2 SQIVND (reference sequence). CDR3 protein: CASSPGTVNTEAFF. CDR3 sequence (DNA): TGTGCCAGTAGCCCCGGGACAGTGAACACTGAAGCTTTCTTT.

This chain joins TRBV19 and TRBJ2-7, with 8 bases lining up with TRBD1. Per the germline V gene, CDR1 is LNHDA and CDR2 is SQIVND (reference sequence). V shed 0 bases and J 5 bases; nucleotides not matched to a gene: 6. This CDR3 has 15 residues. The CDR3 DNA sequence: TGTGCCAGTAGTATAGACCGGACAGGGCTTAACGAGCAGTACTTC. Protein sequence: CASSIDRTGLNEQYF.

The V and J genes are TRBV27 and TRBJ2-1; 7 nucleotides line up with TRBD2. The junction had 10 bases not matched to a gene; V was cut back by 3 bases and J by 8 bases. This CDR3 has 15 residues. Germline V gene sequence: CDR1 MNHEY, CDR2 SMNVEV (reference sequence). The CDR3, as DNA: TGTGCCAGCAGTTTTAGAGCGGGGTACCCCCATGAGCAGTTCTTC. It specifies CASSFRAGYPHEQFF.

The chain has TRBV5-1 and TRBJ2-7; D may be TRBD2 (5 bases). Trimming stripped 6 bases from V and 3 bases from J, with 19 bases between. The CDR3 length is 15 residues. Germline values: CDR1 SGHRS, CDR2 YFSETQ. The CDR3 nucleotides are TGCGCCAGCACCTGGAGCGGATCGAAGGGCTACGAGCAGTACTTC. Translation: CASTWSGSKGYEQYF.

The gene calls are TRBV7-2 and TRBJ2-1; 14 bases align to TRBD2. From germline, CDR1 is SGHTA and CDR2 FQGNSA. CDR3 length: 18 residues. The junction had 2 bases not matched to a gene; V was cut back by 1 base and J by 0 bases. In nucleotides, the CDR3 is TGTGCCAGCAGCTTAGTAGGGACTAGCGGGAGCTCCTACAATGAGCAGTTCTTC. Encoded protein: CASSLVGTSGSSYNEQFF. The full variable domain, with the rest looked up from reference TRBV7-2 and TRBJ2-1, is GAGVSQSPSNKVTEKGKDVELRCDPISGHTALYWYRQSLGQGLEFLIYFQGNSAPDKSGLPSDRFSAERTGGSVSTLTIQRTQQEDSAVYLCASSLVGTSGSSYNEQFFGPGTRLTVL.

The V gene is TRBV27, the J gene TRBJ1-2; no clear D. The CDR3 runs to 13 residues. The germline V gene encodes CDR1 MNHEY and CDR2 SMNVEV (reference sequence). Trimming pared 6 bases from V and 0 bases from J, leaving 8 bases between. CDR3 nucleotide sequence: TGTGCCAGCAGCCGTACAGCTAACTATGGCTACACCTTC. Translating gives CASSRTANYGYTF.

The chain employs TRBV7-3 and TRBJ2-7, with D perhaps TRBD2 (5 bases). The V and J ends lost 6 bases and 6 bases respectively, with 15 bases between them. The CDR3 loop spans 13 amino acids. The germline V gene has CDR1 SGHTA and CDR2 FQGTGA. CDR3 sequence: CASRPDGGVEQYF. The CDR3 DNA reads TGTGCCAGCAGACCGGACGGAGGCGTCGAGCAGTACTTC.

Worth noting for this clone: The sample has other DNA sequences that encode this CDR3 too. The V gene is TRBV5-1, the J gene TRBJ1-1; 9 positions match TRBD1. Germline V CDR1 and CDR2: SGHRS, YFSETQ. V shed 3 bases, J shed 4 bases, and the junction held 1 base outside the gene matches. This CDR3 spans 13 amino acids. The CDR3 DNA follows: TGCGCCAGCAGCTCACAGGGGGCCACTGAAGCTTTCTTT. This encodes CASSSQGATEAFF.

As for this clone: At one end the junction does not follow the germline gene, possibly because of a read error. The rearrangement uses TRBV30 and TRBJ1-2; D gene unclear. There are 13 residues in the CDR3. The germline V gene encodes CDR1 GTSNPN and CDR2 SVGIG (reference sequence). For the CDR3, the DNA is TGTGCCTGGAGTCCGGCCGGGTACTATGACTACACCTTC. It codes for CAWSPAGYYDYTF.

The genes are TRBV28 and TRBJ2-7; 8 nucleotides match TRBD2. J gave up 0 bases and V 6 bases, and 4 bases lay outside the gene matches. The CDR3 is made up of 14 amino acids. In germline, CDR1 is MDHEN, CDR2 SYDVKM. The CDR3 here is CASSGGGSSYEQYF. The CDR3 coding sequence is TGTGCCAGCAGCGGCGGGGGGAGCTCCTACGAGCAGTACTTC.

This sequence joins TRBV9 and TRBJ2-1; 12 nucleotides match TRBD1. The CDR3 is made up of 16 amino acids. Germline V gene sequence: CDR1 SGDLS, CDR2 YYNGEE. The J segment lost 5 bases and the V segment lost 6 bases, leaving 9 bases of the junction unmatched. The CDR3 sequence: CASTPGGQGADNEQFF. In DNA form, the CDR3 reads TGTGCCAGCACCCCGGGGGGACAGGGGGCGGACAATGAGCAGTTCTTC. Looking up the rest from reference TRBV9 and TRBJ2-1 gives the full variable domain: DSGVTQTPKHLITATGQRVTLRCSPRSGDLSVYWYQQSLDQGLQFLIQYYNGEERAKGNILERFSAQQFPDLHSELNLSSLELGDSALYFCASTPGGQGADNEQFFGPGTRLTVL.

The chain has TRBV28 and TRBJ2-3; 8 bases match TRBD1. The CDR3 loop spans 14 amino acids. V lost 8 bases, J lost 0 bases, and 4 bases stayed unmatched. From germline, CDR1 is MDHEN and CDR2 SYDVKM. The chain's CDR3 is CASFGQGSTDTQYF. The CDR3 DNA follows: TGTGCCAGCTTTGGACAGGGCAGCACAGATACGCAGTATTTT.

This rearrangement joins TRBV15 to TRBJ2-3, with a tentative D call TRBD2 (5 bases). Trimming left V 3 bases short and J 2 bases short, with 12 bases between. This CDR3 has 15 amino acids. Germline CDR1 reads LNHNV; CDR2 reads YYDKDF (reference sequence). The CDR3 DNA is TGTGCCACCAGCAGTGAACTAGATTACACAGATACGCAGTATTTT. It yields the protein CATSSELDYTDTQYF.

The V call is TRBV27, the J call TRBJ2-3; no firm D call. V was shortened by 2 bases and J by 6 bases, with 9 bases between the two germline ends. This CDR3 comprises 13 residues. CDR1 is MNHEY and CDR2 is SMNVEV in the germline V gene (reference sequence). CDR3 sequence: CASSLKPADTQYF. The CDR3 DNA reads as TGTGCCAGCAGTTTAAAGCCTGCTGATACGCAGTATTTT.

J is TRBJ2-1 and V is TRBV9; 9 nucleotides align to TRBD2. V lost 2 bases, J lost 7 bases, and 7 bases stayed unmatched. CDR3 length: 15 residues. CDR1 is SGDLS, CDR2 YYNGEE, per germline. In nucleotides, the CDR3 is TGTGCCAGCAGCGTTAGTCTAGCGGGAAGAAATGAGCAGTTCTTC. It codes for CASSVSLAGRNEQFF.

J is TRBJ2-5 and V is TRBV28, with D perhaps TRBD1 (6 bases). The CDR3 loop spans 14 amino acids. With 5 bases removed from V and 3 bases from J, the gap between germline ends came to 13 bases. Germline lookup yields CDR1 MDHEN and CDR2 SYDVKM. The CDR3 nucleotides read TGTGCCAGCAGTCTTCCGGCAGGGGAAGAGACCCAGTACTTC. Translation: CASSLPAGEETQYF.

This clone occurred a few times. The chain carries TRBV7-6 and TRBJ2-2; possible D gene TRBD2, 5 bases. The V end was cut by 7 bases, the J end by 6 bases, with 9 bases between. The germline CDR1 and CDR2 sequences are SGHVS and FNYEAQ. This CDR3 region has 12 residues. CDR3 nucleotides: TGTGCCAGCACCCCGGACTCCGGGGAGCTGTTTTTT. Protein product: CASTPDSGELFF.

The rearrangement joins TRBV7-9 to TRBJ2-1; 9 bases are a match to TRBD2. Germline trimming cut 5 bases from V and 15 bases from J; bases unmatched to any gene: 17. This CDR3 region has 15 residues. Germline CDR1 is SEHNR and CDR2 is FQNEAQ (reference sequence). The CDR3: CASSPPGLARSLVFF. The CDR3 DNA sequence: TGTGCCAGCAGCCCTCCGGGACTAGCCAGATCTTTGGTGTTCTTC.

This clone occurred once. This sequence joins TRBV6-1 and TRBJ1-5, with D unclear. Germline V gives CDR1 MNHNS, CDR2 SASEGT. The CDR3 sequence is 14 residues long. Trimming cost V 1 base and J 9 bases, with 13 bases left between them. The CDR3: CASSEGAGIGPQHF. The CDR3 region has the DNA TGTGCCAGCAGTGAAGGGGCAGGCATCGGGCCCCAGCATTTT.

The J gene is TRBJ2-5, the V gene TRBV6-6, with D tentatively TRBD1 (5 bases). CDR3 size: 15 residues. The germline V gene has CDR1 MNHNY and CDR2 SVGAGI (reference sequence). V was shortened by 1 base and J by 5 bases, with 14 bases between the two germline ends. The CDR3 protein is CASSYFPDSSETQYF. The CDR3 region has the DNA TGTGCCAGCAGTTACTTCCCCGACAGTTCCGAGACCCAGTACTTC.